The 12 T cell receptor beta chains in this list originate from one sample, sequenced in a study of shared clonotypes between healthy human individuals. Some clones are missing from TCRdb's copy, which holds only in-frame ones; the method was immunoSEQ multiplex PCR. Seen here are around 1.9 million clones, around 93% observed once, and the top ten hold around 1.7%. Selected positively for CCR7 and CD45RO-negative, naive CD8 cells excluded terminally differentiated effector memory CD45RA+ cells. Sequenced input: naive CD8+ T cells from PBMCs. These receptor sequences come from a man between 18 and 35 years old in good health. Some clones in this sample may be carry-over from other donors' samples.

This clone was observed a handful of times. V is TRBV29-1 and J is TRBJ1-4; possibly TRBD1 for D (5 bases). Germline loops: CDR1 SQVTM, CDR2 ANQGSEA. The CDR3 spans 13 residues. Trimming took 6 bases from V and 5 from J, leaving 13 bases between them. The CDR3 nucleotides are TGCAGCGTGTCCGGAGACAGCAATGAAAAACTGTTTTTT. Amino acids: CSVSGDSNEKLFF. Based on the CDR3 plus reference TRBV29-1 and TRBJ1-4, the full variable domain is SAVISQKPSRDICQRGTSLTIQCQVDSQVTMMFWYRQQPGQSLTLIATANQGSEATYESGFVIDKFPISRPNLTFSTLTVSNMSPEDSSIYLCSVSGDSNEKLFFGSGTQLSVL.

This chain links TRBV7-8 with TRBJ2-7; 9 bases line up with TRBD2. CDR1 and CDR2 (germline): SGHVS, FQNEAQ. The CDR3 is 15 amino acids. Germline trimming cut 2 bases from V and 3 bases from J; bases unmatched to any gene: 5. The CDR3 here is CASSLFGSGGYEQYF. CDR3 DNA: TGTGCCAGCAGCTTATTTGGTAGCGGGGGCTACGAGCAGTACTTC.

The CDR3 region is CASSDSGSNYGYTF. DNA for the CDR3: TGTGCCAGCAGTGACAGCGGATCTAACTATGGCTACACCTTC. The chain combines TRBV2 with TRBJ1-2; D is undetermined. Germline CDR1 and CDR2: SNHLY and FYNNEI. The V end lost 3 bases, the J end lost 0 bases, and 8 bases lay between the germline ends. The CDR3 spans 14 residues.

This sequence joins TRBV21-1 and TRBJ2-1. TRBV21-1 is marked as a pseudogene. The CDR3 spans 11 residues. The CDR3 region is CASSKEGEQFF. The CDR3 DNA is TGTGCCAGCAGCAAAGAGGGAGAGCAGTTCTTC.

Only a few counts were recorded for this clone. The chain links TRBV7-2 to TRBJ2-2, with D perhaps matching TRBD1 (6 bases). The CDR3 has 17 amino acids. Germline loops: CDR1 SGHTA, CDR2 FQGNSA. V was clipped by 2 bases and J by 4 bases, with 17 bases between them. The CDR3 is CASSLSLRGSATGELFF. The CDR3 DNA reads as TGTGCCAGCAGCTTATCCCTCAGGGGTAGCGCCACCGGGGAGCTGTTTTTT.

The CDR3 reads CASSLQPNTGELFF. The CDR3 DNA reads TGTGCCAGCAGTTTACAGCCAAACACCGGGGAGCTGTTTTTT. V and J are TRBV28 and TRBJ2-2; D call uncertain. Trimming shortened V by 2 bases and J by 2 bases, and 6 bases separated the two germline ends. Germline assignment: CDR1 MDHEN and CDR2 SYDVKM. The CDR3 contains 14 residues.

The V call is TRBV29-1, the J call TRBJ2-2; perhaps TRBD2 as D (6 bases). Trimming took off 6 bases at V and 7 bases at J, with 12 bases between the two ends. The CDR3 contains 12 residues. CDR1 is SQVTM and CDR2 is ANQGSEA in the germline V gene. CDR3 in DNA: TGCAGCGTGACGCGGGGAAGCGGGGAGCTGTTTTTT. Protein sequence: CSVTRGSGELFF.

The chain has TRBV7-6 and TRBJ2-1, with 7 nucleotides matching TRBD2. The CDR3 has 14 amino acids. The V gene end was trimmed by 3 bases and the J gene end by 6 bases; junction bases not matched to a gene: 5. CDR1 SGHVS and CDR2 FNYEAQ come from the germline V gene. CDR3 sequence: CASSFAGGVNEQFF. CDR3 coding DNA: TGTGCCAGCAGCTTTGCTGGGGGGGTCAATGAGCAGTTCTTC.

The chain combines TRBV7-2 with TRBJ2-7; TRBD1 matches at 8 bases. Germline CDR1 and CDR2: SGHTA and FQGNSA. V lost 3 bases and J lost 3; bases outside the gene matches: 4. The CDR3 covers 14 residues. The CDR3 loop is CASSLTGTGYEQYF. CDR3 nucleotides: TGTGCCAGCAGCTTGACCGGGACAGGCTACGAGCAGTACTTC.

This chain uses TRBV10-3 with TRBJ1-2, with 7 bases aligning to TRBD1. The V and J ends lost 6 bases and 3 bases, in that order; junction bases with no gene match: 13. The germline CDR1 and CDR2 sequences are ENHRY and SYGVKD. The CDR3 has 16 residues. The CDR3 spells CAISTGQSLPDYGYTF. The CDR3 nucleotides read TGTGCCATCAGCACGGGACAGAGCCTTCCCGACTATGGCTACACCTTC.

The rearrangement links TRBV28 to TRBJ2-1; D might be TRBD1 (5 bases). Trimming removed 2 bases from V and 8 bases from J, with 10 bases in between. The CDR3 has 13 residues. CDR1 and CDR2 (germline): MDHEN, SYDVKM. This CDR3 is CASSLGRGYEQFF. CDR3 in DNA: TGTGCCAGCAGTTTAGGTAGGGGCTATGAGCAGTTCTTC.

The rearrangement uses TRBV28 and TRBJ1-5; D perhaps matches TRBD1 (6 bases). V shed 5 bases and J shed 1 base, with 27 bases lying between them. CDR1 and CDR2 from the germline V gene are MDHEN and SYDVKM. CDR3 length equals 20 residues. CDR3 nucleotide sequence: TGTGCCAGCAGTCCCTTCCGGTACAGGGCCACGCAGAGGAGCAATCAGCCCCAGCATTTT. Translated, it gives CASSPFRYRATQRSNQPQHF. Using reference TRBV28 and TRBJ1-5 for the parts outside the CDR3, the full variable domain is DVKVTQSSRYLVKRTGEKVFLECVQDMDHENMFWYRQDPGLGLRLIYFSYDVKMKEKGDIPEGYSVSREKKERFSLILESASTNQTSMYLCASSPFRYRATQRSNQPQHFGDGTRLSIL.